The present T cell receptor beta chain was sequenced within a study of T cell responses to AZD1222 COVID-19 vaccine. TCRdb's table, derived via immunoSEQ multiplex PCR, lists solely in-frame clones and lacks some. The sample has 150,000 to 200,000 clones; 85% to 90% are singletons. The CDR3 has 15 amino acids. V lost 5 bases and J lost 1, with 15 bases in between. The germline V gene has CDR1 GTSNPN and CDR2 SVGIG (reference sequence). This sequence joins TRBV30 and TRBJ1-5; D not certain. The starting material was peripheral blood, obtained 28 days after the second AZD1222 dose. This TCR derives from an adult who received the AZD1222 COVID-19 vaccine. CDR3 protein: CAWGPTGGSNQPQHF. In DNA, the CDR3 is TGTGCCTGGGGGCCTACGGGTGGCAGCAATCAGCCCCAGCATTTT.